Sequencing of this TCR beta chain was carried out in a study of T cell responses to AZD1222 COVID-19 vaccine. Study-wide results and caveats: The donor cohort was predominantly white British with a female majority, and clonal diversity may have been underestimated. Vaccine-associated CD4 TCRs spanned spike, dominant at 160-218 and 743-854. Repertoires were obtained solely post-peak T cell response.

In regard to this clone: Its antigen is unidentified.

Sequenced by immunoSEQ multiplex PCR; TCRdb stores in-frame clones only, minus some. The profile covers 85,000 to 90,000 clones, with roughly nine tenths appearing a single time and roughly 5.2% taken by the ten largest. The CDR3 contains 15 residues. Looked up from germline, CDR1 is SGHDT and CDR2 is YYEEEE. The germline V and J ends were trimmed by 2 bases and 4 bases, with 15 bases remaining between them. The TCR sequence derives from an adult who received the AZD1222 COVID-19 vaccine. V usage is TRBV5-6 and J usage is TRBJ1-2, with D perhaps TRBD1 (5 bases). The sample consisted of peripheral blood, taken 28 days after the second AZD1222 dose. The CDR3 DNA is TGTGCCAGCAGCTTAGGAGGGGCCTTTCTCTATGGCTACACCTTC. Translated, it gives CASSLGGAFLYGYTF. Based on the CDR3 plus reference TRBV5-6 and TRBJ1-2, the full variable domain is DAGVTQSPTHLIKTRGQQVTLRCSPKSGHDTVSWYQQALGQGPQFIFQYYEEEERQRGNFPDRFSGHQFPNYSSELNVNALLLGDSALYLCASSLGGAFLYGYTFGSGTRLTVV.